This is a list of T cell receptor beta chains from one sample in a study of regulatory T cells in long-lasting Graves disease. Using its own MiXCR run on the multiplex PCR reads, TCRdb lists one record per CDR3 protein. This table holds approximately 440,000 distinct CDR3 sequences, 20% to 30% found once. Sequencing used peripheral blood mononuclear cells (PBMCs), obtained when the disease was refractory, from a patient treated with antithyroid drugs. The origin of the receptors is a female donor with Graves disease. Both conserved end residues are part of each CDR3.

TRBV19 CASSIFVMSGTSGRSYEQYF
TRBV6-1 CASSEALGGTNTGELFF
TRBV27 CASIKTSGIYNEQFF
TRBV11-3 CASSLGTEGETQYF
TRBV7-9 CASSLAPPADRYTF
TRBV19 CASSPFGTDGNTIYF
TRBV7-9 CASSLAPGRDSPLHF
TRBV28 CASTLSLGKETQYF
TRBV12-5 CASGRTLGTEAFF
TRBV19 CASSSGAGSFVGRPQHF
TRBV28 CASSLGTGIGNSPLHF
TRBV19 CASSIREGGYEQYF
TRBV2 CASSENSGSPYEQYF
TRBV7-4 CASSLDRDECNQPQHF
TRBV19 CASSIGAGGGRNLAKNIQYF
TRBV12-3/TRBV12-4 CASSLWDGLITREQYF
TRBV29-1 CSVPPASGLYNEQFF
TRBV10-3 CATGTGSSNQPQHF
TRBV27 CASTRELGYEQYF
TRBV18 CASSPPKGGGTEAFF
TRBV7-2 CASSLGTVSVWPQHF